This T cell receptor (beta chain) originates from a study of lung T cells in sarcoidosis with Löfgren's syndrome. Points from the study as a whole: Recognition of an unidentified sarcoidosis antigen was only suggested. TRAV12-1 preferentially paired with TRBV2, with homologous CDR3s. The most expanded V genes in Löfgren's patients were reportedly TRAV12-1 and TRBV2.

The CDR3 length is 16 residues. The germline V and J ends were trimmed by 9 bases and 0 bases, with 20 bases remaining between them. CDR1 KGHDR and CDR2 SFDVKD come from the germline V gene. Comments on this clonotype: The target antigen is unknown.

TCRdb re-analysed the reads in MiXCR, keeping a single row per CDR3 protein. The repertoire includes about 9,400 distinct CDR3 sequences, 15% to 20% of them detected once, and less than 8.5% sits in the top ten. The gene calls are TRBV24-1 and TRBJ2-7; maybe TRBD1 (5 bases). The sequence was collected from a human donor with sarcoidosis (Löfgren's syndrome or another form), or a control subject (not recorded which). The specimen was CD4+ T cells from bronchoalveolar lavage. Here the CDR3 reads CATSNPRTPISYEQYF. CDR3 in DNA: TGTGCCACCTCAAACCCCAGGACACCGATCTCCTACGAGCAGTACTTC.